These 31 T cell receptor beta chains were sequenced from one sample in a study of CD8+ T cells in alopecia areata. Stated treatment: oral pan-JAK inhibitor, 5-10 mg twice daily. Reverse transcribed after extraction, RNA yielded cDNA as the sequencing template. TCRdb's table, derived via immunoSEQ multiplex PCR, lists solely in-frame clones and lacks some. Of more than 85,000 clones listed, around 55% are singletons. Sample: CD8+ T cells sorted from blood, taken at week 4, from a patient treated with tofacitinib. These receptors were collected from a human donor with alopecia areata.

This chain connects TRBV7-9 to TRBJ1-1; D is uncertain. The CDR3 runs 14 residues. CDR1 SEHNR and CDR2 FQNEAQ come from the germline V gene (reference sequence). V dropped 1 base and J dropped 2 bases, with 8 bases sitting between them. CDR3 sequence reads: CASSLVVGNTEAFF. The CDR3 DNA reads TGTGCCAGCAGCTTAGTCGTCGGAAACACTGAAGCTTTCTTT.

The chain links TRBV6-1 to TRBJ2-7, with TRBD2 matching over 10 bases. Germline V gene data show CDR1 as MNHNS and CDR2 as SASEGT. CDR3 length equals 17 residues. Trimming cost V 1 base and J 0 bases; bases outside gene matches: 6. CDR3 DNA: TGTGCCAGCAGTGAAGGACTAGCGGGCCTTAGCTCCTACGAGCAGTACTTC. It translates to CASSEGLAGLSSYEQYF.

This rearrangement joins TRBV27 to TRBJ2-2, with 7 bases matching TRBD2. The CDR3 extends over 15 amino acids. The germline CDR1 and CDR2 sequences are MNHEY and SMNVEV (reference sequence). V dropped 2 bases and J dropped 3; count of bases not matched to a gene: 3. The CDR3 reads CASSLGGVHTGELFF. The CDR3 coding sequence is TGTGCCAGCAGTTTAGGGGGGGTGCACACCGGGGAGCTGTTTTTT.

This CDR3 reads CASSFTSGTGETQYF. The CDR3 nucleotides are TGTGCCAGCAGTTTCACTTCGGGGACAGGAGAGACCCAGTACTTC. V and J are TRBV28 and TRBJ2-5, with 8 nucleotides matching TRBD1. CDR3 length: 15 residues. V gave up 3 bases and J gave up 4 bases; unmatched junction bases: 7. Germline V CDR1 and CDR2: MDHEN, SYDVKM.

Only a few counts were recorded for this clone. The chain joins TRBV30 to TRBJ2-7, with D possibly matching TRBD2 (5 bases). V was clipped by 0 bases and J by 7 bases, with 16 bases between them. Per germline, CDR1 GTSNPN and CDR2 SVGIG (reference sequence). The CDR3 has 14 residues. The CDR3 nucleotides read TGTGCCTGGAGTGTTAAAAGGGTACGAGGGGAGCAGTACTTC. Translated: CAWSVKRVRGEQYF.

The chain combines TRBV27 with TRBJ1-5; a possible D gene is TRBD1 (5 bases). Looked up from germline, CDR1 is MNHEY and CDR2 is SMNVEV (reference sequence). The CDR3 length is 14 residues. V lost 4 bases and J lost 4, with 11 bases in between. Here the CDR3 DNA reads TGTGCCAGCAGTTCGCGACAGTTTAATCAGCCCCAGCATTTT. This encodes CASSSRQFNQPQHF.

This clone was seen once. This same CDR3 is encoded by further DNA sequences in the sample. V gene TRBV13 combines with J gene TRBJ2-7; no clear D. The CDR3 has 11 residues. CDR1 is PRHDT, CDR2 FYEKMQ, per germline (reference sequence). V lost 4 bases and J 0 bases, leaving 1 base between the germline ends. This CDR3 is CASSSSYEQYF. The CDR3 nucleotides are TGTGCCAGCAGCTCCTCCTACGAGCAGTACTTC.

The chain couples TRBV30 to TRBJ2-7; D not certain. V lost 3 bases, J lost 2 bases, and 5 bases lay in between. This CDR3 is built from 11 residues. Germline CDR1 and CDR2: GTSNPN and SVGIG (reference sequence). The CDR3, as DNA: TGTGCCTGGAGCGCACCCTACGAGCAGTACTTC. It yields the protein CAWSAPYEQYF.

This clone was seen only a few times. V gene TRBV7-8 combines with J gene TRBJ2-1; D is unresolved. The V gene lost 6 bases and the J gene lost 0 bases, with 12 bases spanning the gap. The CDR3 consists of 15 residues. Per the germline V gene, CDR1 is SGHVS and CDR2 is FQNEAQ. In DNA form, the CDR3 reads TGTGCCAGCAGAGAGGCAGAGAGCTCCTACAATGAGCAGTTCTTC. Translated, it gives CASREAESSYNEQFF.

CDR3 loop: CASSTLTSGPTDTQYF. The CDR3 nucleotides are TGTGCCAGCAGTACCCTGACTAGCGGGCCTACAGATACGCAGTATTTT. This rearrangement joins TRBV27 to TRBJ2-3; TRBD2 aligns across 10 bases. V shed 5 bases and J 3 bases; nucleotides not matched to a gene: 8. This CDR3 comprises 16 residues. Germline CDR1 and CDR2: MNHEY and SMNVEV (reference sequence).

The V and J genes are TRBV2 and TRBJ2-1, with 8 bases fitting TRBD2. Per the germline V gene, CDR1 is SNHLY and CDR2 is FYNNEI. Losses at the gene ends were 3 bases for V and 0 bases for J; bases not matched to a gene: 1. CDR3 size: 15 residues. DNA for the CDR3: TGTGCCAGCAGTGACACTAGCGGCTCCTACAATGAGCAGTTCTTC. Protein product: CASSDTSGSYNEQFF.

The chain joins TRBV20-1 to TRBJ2-2; no clear D. The CDR3 has 11 residues. Between the trimmed V and J ends, which lost 7 bases and 3 bases, there was a span of 6 bases. Germline V CDR1 and CDR2: DFQATT, SNEGSKA (reference sequence). CDR3 in amino acids: CSVRDTGELFF. CDR3 DNA: TGCAGTGTACGGGACACCGGGGAGCTGTTTTTT.

This rearrangement joins TRBV18 to TRBJ1-2; no reliable D call. CDR3 length equals 14 residues. Deletions cut 3 bases from V and 2 bases from J, with 10 bases between. Germline V CDR1 and CDR2: KGHSH, LQKENI. CDR3 DNA: TGTGCCAGCTCACCTGGAGTCCGGAACTATGGCTACACCTTC. Protein sequence: CASSPGVRNYGYTF.

This clone was recorded only once. The rearrangement links TRBV27 to TRBJ1-1, with D tentatively TRBD1 (5 bases). Germline V gene lookup returns CDR1 MNHEY and CDR2 SMNVEV (reference sequence). This CDR3 has 15 residues. V dropped 4 bases and J dropped 5 bases, with 17 bases sitting between them. CDR3 DNA: TGTGCCAGCAGTTCCACCCCTGGGGGAGGGACTGAAGCTTTCTTT. It codes for CASSSTPGGGTEAFF.

This rearrangement joins TRBV5-1 to TRBJ1-2; no clear D gene. Trimming removed 3 bases at V and 6 bases at J, with 24 bases between. Per germline, CDR1 SGHRS and CDR2 YFSETQ. The CDR3 contains 17 residues. The CDR3 DNA reads TGCGCCAGCAGCTGGCTCGGTCTAGGCAAGGATCAGCATGGCTACACCTTC. This codes for CASSWLGLGKDQHGYTF. Using reference TRBV5-1 and TRBJ1-2 for the parts outside the CDR3, the full variable domain is KAGVTQTPRYLIKTRGQQVTLSCSPISGHRSVSWYQQTPGQGLQFLFEYFSETQRNKGNFPGRFSGRQFSNSRSEMNVSTLELGDSALYLCASSWLGLGKDQHGYTFGSGTRLTVV.

This clone was detected a few times. The chain links TRBV5-1 to TRBJ2-3, with a possible D match to TRBD1 (5 bases). With 0 bases removed from V and 3 bases from J, the gap between germline ends came to 8 bases. Germline assignment: CDR1 SGHRS and CDR2 YFSETQ. This CDR3 comprises 14 residues. The CDR3 protein is CASSLVTATDTQYF. The CDR3 nucleotides read TGCGCCAGCAGCTTGGTGACAGCGACAGATACGCAGTATTTT.

This clone was seen repeatedly, ten times or more. J is TRBJ2-5 and V is TRBV7-9, with D perhaps given as TRBD1 or TRBD2 (5 bases each). The CDR3 extends over 14 amino acids. Trimming stripped 5 bases from V and 5 bases from J, with 15 bases between. Germline V gene data show CDR1 as SEHNR and CDR2 as FQNEAQ (reference sequence). The DNA for the CDR3 is TGTGCCAGCAGCCGACTTAGTGGGGACGAGACCCAGTACTTC. Amino acids: CASSRLSGDETQYF.

This clone occurred many times. This specimen includes other DNA sequences encoding the same CDR3. The genes are TRBV7-9 and TRBJ2-2, with no clear D. The CDR3 runs 13 residues. Germline CDR1 is SEHNR and CDR2 is FQNEAQ (reference sequence). V was pared by 4 bases and J by 2 bases, with 5 bases between. DNA for the CDR3: TGTGCCAGCAGCTCTACAAACACCGGGGAGCTGTTTTTT. Encoded protein: CASSSTNTGELFF.

The genes are TRBV19 and TRBJ1-1; D unresolved. CDR1 and CDR2 from the germline V gene are LNHDA and SQIVND (reference sequence). The ends were cut back, 5 bases at V and 4 bases at J, with 14 bases in the middle. The CDR3 totals 14 residues. The CDR3 loop is CASSPFDSGTEAFF. Here the CDR3 DNA reads TGTGCCAGTAGTCCATTTGACTCGGGCACTGAAGCTTTCTTT.

This chain joins TRBV5-6 and TRBJ1-1, with D possibly TRBD1 on 6 matching bases. CDR1 SGHDT and CDR2 YYEEEE come from the germline V gene. The CDR3 extends over 17 amino acids. Trimming cost V 6 bases and J 0 bases, with 21 bases left between them. CDR3 in DNA: TGTGCCAGCACAGAACACCAGGGAAGGGGGATGAACACTGAAGCTTTCTTT. It specifies CASTEHQGRGMNTEAFF.

The chain combines TRBV5-6 with TRBJ2-5; no firm D call. From germline, CDR1 is SGHDT and CDR2 YYEEEE. The V and J ends lost 2 bases and 7 bases respectively, with 15 bases between them. The CDR3 contains 14 residues. As DNA, the CDR3 is TGTGCCAGCAGCTTTCGAGCGACTCAGTGGACCCAGTACTTC. Encoded protein: CASSFRATQWTQYF.

The chain carries TRBV18 and TRBJ2-7; D assignment may be TRBD1 or TRBD2 (5 bases each). V lost 0 bases, J lost 3 bases, and 12 bases lay in between. The germline gives CDR1 KGHSH, CDR2 LQKENI. This CDR3 spans 15 amino acids. CDR3 in amino acids: CASSPPTGRSYEQYF. CDR3 nucleotide sequence: TGTGCCAGCTCACCACCGACGGGACGGAGCTACGAGCAGTACTTC.

This rearrangement joins TRBV4-1 to TRBJ1-1; 8 nucleotides align to TRBD1. Germline lookup yields CDR1 MGHRA and CDR2 YSYEKL. The CDR3 extends over 15 amino acids. The trim removed 4 bases at V and 3 bases at J, leaving 7 bases unmatched. The CDR3 DNA reads as TGCGCCAGCAGCCGAACTACAGGGGGTTACACTGAAGCTTTCTTT. Translating it yields CASSRTTGGYTEAFF.

V and J are TRBV5-1 and TRBJ1-2; 9 bases are shared with TRBD1. V dropped 5 bases and J dropped 5; count of bases not matched to a gene: 4. CDR1 is SGHRS and CDR2 is YFSETQ in the germline V gene. This CDR3 comprises 13 residues. CDR3 amino acids: CASRADRGYGYTF. In nucleotides, the CDR3 is TGCGCCAGCAGAGCGGACAGGGGTTATGGCTACACCTTC. The full variable domain, its missing parts supplied by reference TRBV5-1 and TRBJ1-2, is KAGVTQTPRYLIKTRGQQVTLSCSPISGHRSVSWYQQTPGQGLQFLFEYFSETQRNKGNFPGRFSGRQFSNSRSEMNVSTLELGDSALYLCASRADRGYGYTFGSGTRLTVV.

The chain combines TRBV13 with TRBJ2-7, with no clear D. This CDR3 has 11 amino acids. Germline lookup yields CDR1 PRHDT and CDR2 FYEKMQ (reference sequence). The ends were cut back, 4 bases at V and 3 bases at J, with 4 bases in the middle. This CDR3 is CASSSDYEQYF. DNA of the CDR3: TGTGCCAGCAGCTCAGACTACGAGCAGTACTTC.

The chain links TRBV29-1 to TRBJ2-2, with 11 bases lining up with TRBD1. V was clipped by 2 bases and J by 4 bases; unmatched bases: 6. Per the germline V gene, CDR1 is SQVTM and CDR2 is ANQGSEA. The CDR3 contains 16 residues. The CDR3 spells CSVELRDRGFTGELFF. The CDR3 nucleotides are TGCAGCGTTGAACTCCGGGACAGGGGGTTCACCGGGGAGCTGTTTTTT.

The V and J genes are TRBV30 and TRBJ2-1, with 9 nucleotides matching TRBD2. V was clipped by 4 bases and J by 3 bases; unmatched bases: 7. The germline V gene encodes CDR1 GTSNPN and CDR2 SVGIG (reference sequence). CDR3 length equals 15 residues. The DNA of the CDR3 is TGTGCCTGGACCGACGGACTAGCGTACTACAATGAGCAGTTCTTC. It translates to CAWTDGLAYYNEQFF.

This rearrangement joins TRBV7-9 to TRBJ2-1, with 8 bases identical to TRBD1. This CDR3 comprises 15 residues. J gave up 8 bases and V 5 bases, and 11 bases lay outside the gene matches. Germline CDR1 and CDR2: SEHNR and FQNEAQ (reference sequence). The CDR3 region has the DNA TGTGCCAGCAGCAGCGACAGGGGATATAGGTATGAGCAGTTCTTC. It codes for CASSSDRGYRYEQFF. The whole variable domain, remainder taken from reference TRBV7-9 and TRBJ2-1, is DTGVSQNPRHKITKRGQNVTFRCDPISEHNRLYWYRQTLGQGPEFLTYFQNEAQLEKSRLLSDRFSAERPKGSFSTLEIQRTEQGDSAMYLCASSSDRGYRYEQFFGPGTRLTVL.

The V call is TRBV15, the J call TRBJ2-5, with 9 nucleotides matching TRBD1. Germline V gene sequence: CDR1 LNHNV, CDR2 YYDKDF (reference sequence). The CDR3 spans 15 residues. V shed 1 base, J shed 4 bases, and the junction held 4 bases outside the gene matches. The CDR3 coding sequence is TGTGCCACCAGCAGAGGGGGGACAGGGCGAGAGACCCAGTACTTC. Its translation: CATSRGGTGRETQYF.

The chain uses TRBV5-1 and TRBJ2-5; 8 bases align to TRBD1. The J call may be wrong; the DNA end is better matched by TRBJ2-7. The germline V gene encodes CDR1 SGHRS and CDR2 YFSETQ. CDR3 length: 14 residues. The CDR3 region is CASSLTTGAYEQYF. The DNA for the CDR3 is TGCGCCAGCAGCTTGACGACAGGGGCCTACGAGCAGTACTTC.

The chain couples TRBV19 to TRBJ2-1; D is possibly TRBD1 (6 bases). In germline, CDR1 is LNHDA, CDR2 SQIVND (reference sequence). This CDR3 is built from 16 residues. V shed 11 bases and J shed 3 bases, with 23 bases lying between them. CDR3 sequence (DNA): TGTGCCCGAATCTGTGCAGGGGAGAGGTTCTACAATGAGCAGTTCTTC. It specifies CARICAGERFYNEQFF. Full variable domain (rest looked up from reference TRBV19 and TRBJ2-1): DGGITQSPKYLFRKEGQNVTLSCEQNLNHDAMYWYRQDPGQGLRLIYYSQIVNDFQKGDIAEGYSVSREKKESFPLTVTSAQKNPTAFYLCARICAGERFYNEQFFGPGTRLTVL.